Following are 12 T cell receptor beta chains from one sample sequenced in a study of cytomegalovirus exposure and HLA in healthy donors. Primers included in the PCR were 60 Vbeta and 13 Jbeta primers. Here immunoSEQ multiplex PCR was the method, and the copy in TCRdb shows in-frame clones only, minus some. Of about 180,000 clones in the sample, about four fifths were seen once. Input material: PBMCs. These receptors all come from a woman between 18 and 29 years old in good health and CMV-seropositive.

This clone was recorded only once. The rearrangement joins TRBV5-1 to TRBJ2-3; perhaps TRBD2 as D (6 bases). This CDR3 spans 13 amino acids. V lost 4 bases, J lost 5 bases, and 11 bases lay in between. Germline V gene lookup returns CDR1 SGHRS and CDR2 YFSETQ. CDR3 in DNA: TGCGCCAGCAGCCCGGAGGGTGGAGATACGCAGTATTTT. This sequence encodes CASSPEGGDTQYF.

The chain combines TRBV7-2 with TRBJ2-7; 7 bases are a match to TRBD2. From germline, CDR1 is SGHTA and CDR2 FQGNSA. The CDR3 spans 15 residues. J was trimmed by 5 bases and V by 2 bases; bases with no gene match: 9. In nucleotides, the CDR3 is TGTGCCAGCAGCTTAAGCGGGACGGGTTTGGACGAGCAGTACTTC. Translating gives CASSLSGTGLDEQYF.

The CDR3 DNA reads TGTGCCAGCAGCACTGACTACGGGGAGCTGTTTTTT. Translation gives CASSTDYGELFF. V and J are TRBV5-5 and TRBJ2-2; maybe TRBD2 (5 bases). Germline CDR1 is SGHKS and CDR2 is YYEKEE (reference sequence). V lost 4 bases and J 7 bases, leaving 8 bases between the germline ends. CDR3 length: 12 residues.

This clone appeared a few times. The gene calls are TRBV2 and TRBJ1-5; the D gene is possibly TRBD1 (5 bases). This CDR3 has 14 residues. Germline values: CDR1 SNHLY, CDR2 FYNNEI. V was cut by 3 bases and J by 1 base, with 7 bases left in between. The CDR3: CASSEPGSNQPQHF. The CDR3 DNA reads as TGTGCCAGCAGTGAGCCAGGGAGCAATCAGCCCCAGCATTTT.

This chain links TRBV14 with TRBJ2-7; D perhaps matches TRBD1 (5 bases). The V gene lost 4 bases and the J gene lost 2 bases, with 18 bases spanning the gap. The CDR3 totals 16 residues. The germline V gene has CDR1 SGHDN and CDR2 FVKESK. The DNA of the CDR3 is TGTGCCAGCAGCCCCACCCAGGGAATCGGAGCCTACGAGCAGTACTTC. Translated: CASSPTQGIGAYEQYF.

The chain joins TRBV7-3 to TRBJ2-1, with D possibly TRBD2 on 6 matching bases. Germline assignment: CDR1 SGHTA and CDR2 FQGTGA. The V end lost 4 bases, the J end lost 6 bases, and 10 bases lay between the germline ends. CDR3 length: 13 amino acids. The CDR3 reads CASSWTGGNEQFF. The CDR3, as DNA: TGTGCCAGCAGCTGGACCGGGGGCAATGAGCAGTTCTTC.

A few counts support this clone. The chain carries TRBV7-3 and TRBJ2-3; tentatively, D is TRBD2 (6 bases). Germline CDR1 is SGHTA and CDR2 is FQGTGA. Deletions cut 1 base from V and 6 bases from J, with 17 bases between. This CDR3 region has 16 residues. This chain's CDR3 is CASSLRPGGGEDTQYF. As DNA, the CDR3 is TGTGCCAGCAGCTTAAGACCCGGGGGAGGAGAGGATACGCAGTATTTT.

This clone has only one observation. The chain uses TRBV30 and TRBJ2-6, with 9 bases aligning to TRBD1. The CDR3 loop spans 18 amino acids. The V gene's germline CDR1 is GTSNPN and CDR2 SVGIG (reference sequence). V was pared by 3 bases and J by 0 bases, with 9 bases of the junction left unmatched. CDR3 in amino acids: CAWRGTGRRYSGANVLTF. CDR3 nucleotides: TGTGCCTGGAGGGGGACAGGGAGGAGGTACTCTGGGGCCAACGTCCTGACTTTC. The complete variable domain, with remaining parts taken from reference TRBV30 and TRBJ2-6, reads SQTIHQWPATLVQPVGSPLSLECTVEGTSNPNLYWYRQAAGRGLQLLFYSVGIGQISSEVPQNLSASRPQDRQFILSSKKLLLSDSGFYLCAWRGTGRRYSGANVLTFGAGSRLTVL.

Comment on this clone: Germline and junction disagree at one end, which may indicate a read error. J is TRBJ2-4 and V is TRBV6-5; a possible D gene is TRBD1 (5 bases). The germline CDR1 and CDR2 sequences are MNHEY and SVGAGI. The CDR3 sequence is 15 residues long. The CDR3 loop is CASSTRDLAKNSQYF. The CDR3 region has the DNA TGTGCCAGCAGTACCAGGGATTTAGCCAAAAACAGTCAGTACTTC.

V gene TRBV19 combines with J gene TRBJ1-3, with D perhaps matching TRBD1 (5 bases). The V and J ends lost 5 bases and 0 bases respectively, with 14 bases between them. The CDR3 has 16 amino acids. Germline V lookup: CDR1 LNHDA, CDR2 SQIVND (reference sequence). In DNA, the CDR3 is TGTGCCAGTAGTCCACAGACAGTTCACTCTGGAAACACCATATATTTT. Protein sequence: CASSPQTVHSGNTIYF.

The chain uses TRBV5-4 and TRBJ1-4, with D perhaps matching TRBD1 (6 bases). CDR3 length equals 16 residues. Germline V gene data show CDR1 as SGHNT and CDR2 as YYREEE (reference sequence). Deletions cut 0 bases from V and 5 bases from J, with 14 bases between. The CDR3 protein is CASSLDAGAANEKLFF. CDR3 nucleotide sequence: TGTGCCAGCAGCTTGGACGCGGGGGCCGCAAATGAAAAACTGTTTTTT.

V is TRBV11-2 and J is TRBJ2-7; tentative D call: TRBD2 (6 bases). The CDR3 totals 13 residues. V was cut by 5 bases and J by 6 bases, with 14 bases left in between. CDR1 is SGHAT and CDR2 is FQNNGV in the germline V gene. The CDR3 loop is CASSRIRGGEQYF. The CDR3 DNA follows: TGTGCCAGCAGCCGCATTAGGGGAGGCGAGCAGTACTTC.